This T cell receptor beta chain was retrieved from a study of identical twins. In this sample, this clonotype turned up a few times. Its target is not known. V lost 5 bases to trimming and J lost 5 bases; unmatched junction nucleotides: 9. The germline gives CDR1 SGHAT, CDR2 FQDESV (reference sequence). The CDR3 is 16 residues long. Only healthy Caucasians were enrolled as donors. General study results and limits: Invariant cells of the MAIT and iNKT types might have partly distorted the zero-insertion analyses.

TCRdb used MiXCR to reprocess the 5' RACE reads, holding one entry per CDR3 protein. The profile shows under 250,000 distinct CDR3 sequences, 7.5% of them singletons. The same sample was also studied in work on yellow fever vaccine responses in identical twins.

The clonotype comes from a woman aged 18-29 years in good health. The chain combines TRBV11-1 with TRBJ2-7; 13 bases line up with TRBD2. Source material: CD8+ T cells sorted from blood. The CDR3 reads CASSPGTSGDWDEQYF. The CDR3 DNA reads TGTGCCAGCAGCCCCGGGACTAGCGGGGATTGGGACGAGCAGTACTTC.